This TCR beta chain is from a study of cytomegalovirus exposure and HLA in healthy donors (dated by TCRdb to the late 2010s). Broadly, across the study: According to an earlier analysis of a few hundred of the donors, some 170 million T cells yielded approximately 120 million unique TCR beta sequences and approximately 300 Gb of sequence data. High-throughput TCR immunosequencing, statistical association of individual TCRs with disease status, and machine learning were combined to predict cytomegalovirus infection status. A separate validation cohort of roughly 110 different subjects was used in addition to the approximately 700-subject first cohort. Of the roughly 400 genotyped donors, 70% to 90% were placed in the genetic ancestry cluster associated with self-reported Caucasian donors. A later analysis re-examined previously published TCR beta repertoires from 610 or so donors and added high-resolution HLA genotyping to investigate patterns of TCR occurrence. The study profiled the T cell repertoires of 500 to 800 subjects by immunosequencing and related them to cytomegalovirus serostatus. To decide whether each TCR beta V gene segment behaved as functional or pseudogenic, an earlier analysis of fewer than 750 of the donors relied on high-throughput TCR beta sequencing. Typing coverage varied by locus: roughly 629-640 donors for A, B, C, DRB1 and DQB1; approximately 500 for DQA1; more than 600 for DPA1; roughly 470 for DPB1. About 310 gigabases of sequencing data and tens of millions of unique TCR sequences were included in an early release covering about 600 HLA-typed donors. Four or five DR-DQ haplotypes were handled as single units for association and clustering because linkage in the cohort was strong. Donor age, sex, ethnicity and CMV serostatus were collected together with the repertoire data. Every discovery cohort repertoire had been produced on one sequencing platform. The study aimed to test whether signatures of past pathogen exposure could be identified by cataloging public T cell receptors. Among about 400 genotyped donors of the cohort, an average of around 250,000 unique TCR beta nucleotide sequences was sequenced per donor, of which 15% to 20% were non-productive. The later analysis used no new phenotypic data to find candidate immune exposures, relying instead on TCR beta sequences and their occurrence across donors. In a later genetic analysis, genome-wide SNP genotypes for 398 of the 666 donors were used, and that subset was treated as a discovery cohort. HLA typing included class I and class II loci at four-digit resolution.

The library was prepared using the immunoSEQ multiplex PCR assay. For the multiplex PCR, a mixture combining 60 forward primers for TCR Vbeta segments and 13 reverse primers for TCR Jbeta segments was used. The CDR3 region of rearranged TCR beta genes was amplified from genomic DNA with a multiplex PCR assay. On the Illumina HiSeq System, the amplified TCR beta libraries were sequenced as 87-base-pair reads. Concerning the study's data processing: In a later analysis, about 80 million unique TCR beta chains were counted across the approximately 640 repertoires, and roughly 11 million of these chains were shared by at least two donors. To remove PCR and sequencing errors, raw reads were error-corrected and collapsed into unique sequences using a nearest-neighbor algorithm that merged closely related sequences. CDR3 sequences were aligned to IMGT reference sequences to assign V, D and J gene segments. For a sequence to be retained, a match of at least six nucleotides to both a V gene segment and a J gene segment was required. A rearrangement counted as productive if the CDR3 had no stop codons and remained in frame with V and J, and every other rearrangement counted as non-productive. Following IMGT convention, CDR3 was defined as the stretch from the second conserved V-encoded cysteine to the conserved J-encoded phenylalanine. The earlier analysis of about 620 of the donors excluded sequences that lacked an unambiguous match to a single V gene segment. An earlier analysis of approximately 590 of the donors called V segments functional above 56.7% productive rearrangements and segregating when the between-donor standard deviation exceeded 5%. A statistical classification framework was developed to diagnose cytomegalovirus status using the catalog of TCR beta chain sequences. In a later analysis, V and J genes were assigned by comparing TCR nucleotide sequences against IMGT/GENE-DB human TR gene sequences. The TCRdist pipeline was used in a later analysis to assign CDR3 sequences and most-parsimonious VDJ recombination scenarios. In a later analysis, each TCR beta chain was defined by its CDR3 amino acid sequence together with its V-gene family, and reads without a unique V-gene family were excluded. In a later analysis, nearly 600 highly shared, low-generation-probability nucleotide sequences were removed to address suspected cross-contamination and a sequencing artifact. For each public chain, a later analysis derived a clonal expansion index from normalized ranks of inferred template counts within each repertoire. In a later analysis, generation probabilities were computed with a VDJ recombination model fitted to out-of-frame rearrangements, and the resulting probabilities were checked against IGoR. A later analysis scored TCR-TCR, TCR-HLA and TCR-CMV co-occurrence with hypergeometric tests, applying a repertoire-size bias correction to TCR pairs. A later analysis estimated false discovery rates by permuting HLA or CMV assignments 20 times. A later analysis grouped co-occurring TCRs with DBSCAN, adding TCRdist sequence similarity when clustering within HLA-allele-positive subsets. For co-occurrence clustering, repertoires with fewer than 30,000 or more than 120,000 public chains were excluded, along with several repertoires with anomalous nucleotide sharing. TCRdb's version of the immuneACCESS table is confined to in-frame rearrangements and falls short of the full clone set. An unresolved V gene accounts for under half of the shortfall where checked; the remainder is of unknown origin. V, J and clone size are taken as reported in that table, and D and trimming were inferred from the DNA itself. Across this sample there are about 200,000 clones, with around 90% seen only once. Clones ranked in the top ten supply under 1.2% of the sample.

Ends trimmed: V by 4 bases, J by 8 bases; bases unmatched to a gene: 4. CDR1 SGHVS and CDR2 FNYEAQ are derived from the germline V gene. CDR3 length: 14 amino acids, cysteine to phenylalanine. The sequence is cut down to CDR3 DNA, 42 bases in frame from base 1. General findings and caveats noted by the study authors: The sequencing pipeline was judged likely to have produced a cluster of highly shared sequence variants as a technical artifact. Most CMV-associated TCR beta chains appeared to be HLA-restricted in a later analysis, and the HLA associations seemed to be driven largely by CMV exposure. Presence/absence analyses assumed roughly uniform sequencing depth across donors, an assumption that may not hold. The authors suggested that the approach could potentially be generalized to other disease states and immunological phenotypes. Strong co-occurrence of HLA alleles, especially DR and DQ, made assigning TCR associations to individual alleles difficult. Three of the identified cytomegalovirus-associated TCR beta chains were confirmed in vitro to be specific for cytomegalovirus antigens. In a later genetic analysis, fewer N-insertions in productive TCRs were reported among donors in an Asian-associated ancestry cluster than the approximately 630-donor mean. According to a later analysis, parvovirus B19, influenza, CMV and Epstein-Barr virus appeared linked to several top co-occurrence clusters. Because counts were too low, fewer than 20 rarely observed V segments, including chromosome 9 orphons, were excluded from the earlier analysis of 587 of the donors. Some IMGT-functional V segments, including TRBV6-2 and TRBV6-3, could not be told apart with the 87-base-pair reads, so those segments were excluded. Linkage disequilibrium might explain the correlated functional status among segregating V segments, but an unknown experimental factor could not be ruled out. A later analysis associated 16,951 TCR beta sequences with specific HLA alleles at a false discovery rate of 0.05. The only immune exposure information available for the cohort was CMV serostatus. A further reported finding was that TCR beta sequences accurately predicted the HLA-A and HLA-B alleles for most subjects in the first cohort. In a later analysis, the rate of TCR association differed among HLA loci, with DRB1 alleles having the most associated TCRs and HLA-C alleles having the fewest. Only TCR beta chains were sequenced in this cohort, and the absence of alpha or paired-chain data limited detectable features. Compared with equally common non-associated chains, HLA-associated TCR beta chains in a later analysis were more clonally expanded and had lower generation probabilities. The study gave a list of 150 to 200 TCR beta chains associated with cytomegalovirus. In a later genetic analysis, a missense DCLRE1C variant was associated with V-gene and J-gene trimming of TCR beta chains, and the association was replicated in an independent cohort. The classifier was reported to diagnose cytomegalovirus status with high specificity and sensitivity in both the original and validation cohorts. Because HLA typing was unavailable for some donors at each locus, only the typed subset was used in association tests. Broadly in line with IMGT annotations, most TCR beta V segments showed up in productive rearrangements about 90% or about 30% of the time in an earlier analysis of under 700 of the donors. While some public TCRs were present in many individuals, most TCR sequences turned up only very rarely across donors.

As concerns this clone: The antigen it binds to is not known. No much larger clonotype is one base removed from it; base qualities were not supplied.

The cohort comprised hundreds of healthy bone marrow donors. All cohort members were sampled while nominally healthy, although unrecorded immune exposures were likely present. The donor was CMV seronegative and belonged to the group of 350 or so seronegative cohort members. A peripheral blood sample was collected from each donor, and TCR beta sequencing was performed on peripheral blood mononuclear cells. The Qiagen DNeasy Blood Extraction Kit was used to extract genomic DNA from the blood cell samples. The source is a boy under 10 years old in good health and CMV-seronegative. The chain is assembled from TRBV7-6 and TRBJ1-6; 8 nucleotides in the junction match TRBD1. Sequenced material: PBMCs. The nucleotide sequence is TGTGCCAGCAGCTCCCCAGGGGGCGATTCACCCCTCCACTTT. It translates to CASSSPGGDSPLHF.